A selection of T cell receptor beta chains follows, all from one sample in a study of cytomegalovirus exposure and HLA in healthy donors. Profiled with immunoSEQ multiplex PCR; TCRdb holds only in-frame clones, not every one. The data show roughly 160,000 clones, 73% seen once. The sample taken for sequencing was PBMCs. These receptors originate from a woman between 18 and 29 years old in good health and CMV-seropositive. CDR3s include the opening cysteine and the closing phenylalanine or tryptophan. The D gene is left open where the match is weak. A row's size may be missing; if present it is once, few, many or a size class.

V	J	D	size	DNA	CDR3
TRBV7-6	TRBJ1-1	NA	few	TGTGCCAGCAGCTTAGCGCGGGGACCGAACACTGAAGCTTTCTTT	CASSLARGPNTEAFF
TRBV19	TRBJ2-5	TRBD2	NA	TGTGCCAGTAGTATAGTGCTAGCGGGTGCCCAGTACTTC	CASSIVLAGAQYF
TRBV19	TRBJ1-1	TRBD1	NA	TGTGCCAGTAGTAGCAGACAGGGTCAAGGAACTGAAGCTTTCTTT	CASSSRQGQGTEAFF
TRBV9	TRBJ1-2	TRBD1	NA	TGTGCCAGCAGCGTAGCGGGACAGCCTTACTATGGCTACACCTTC	CASSVAGQPYYGYTF
TRBV28	TRBJ2-7	NA	NA	TGTGCCAGCAGTCCAACCCCTAGCTCTAGCGAGCAGTACTTC	CASSPTPSSSEQYF
TRBV9	TRBJ2-3	TRBD1	few	TGTGCCAGCAGCTCACAGGGGAGCACAGATACGCAGTATTTT	CASSSQGSTDTQYF
TRBV23-1	TRBJ2-7	TRBD1	few	TGCGCCAGCAGGAAGACGCTAGGCCCCCCCGGGGACAGACTCTACGAGCAGTACTTC	CASRKTLGPPGDRLYEQYF
TRBV7-9	TRBJ2-1	NA	few	TGTGCCAGCAGCTTTGAGGGCCACAATGAGCAGTTCTTC	CASSFEGHNEQFF
TRBV30	TRBJ2-5	NA	NA	TGTGCCTGGGCCTCAACGGGGTGGCAAGAGACCCAGTACTTC	CAWASTGWQETQYF
TRBV4-1	TRBJ1-3	NA	NA	TGCGCCAGCAGCCAAGAACTATTCAGCATGGGGCCTGGAAACACCATATATTTT	CASSQELFSMGPGNTIYF
TRBV29-1	TRBJ2-6	TRBD1	few	TGCAGCGTCGGGACAGGGGGCGGTGGGGCCAACGTCCTGACTTTC	CSVGTGGGGANVLTF
TRBV19	TRBJ2-7	NA	few	TGTGCCAGTAGTACCTTCCGGGATCCGGAGGGCGAGCAGTACTTC	CASSTFRDPEGEQYF
TRBV7-3	TRBJ1-2	NA	NA	TGTGCCAGCAGCCCCCAGGGGAATCCAGGGCTGGGGAGCTATGGCTACACCTTC	CASSPQGNPGLGSYGYTF